The T cell receptor beta chain described here comes from a study of somatic mutations in cytotoxic T cells in rheumatoid arthritis (dated by TCRdb to about 2017). Describing the broader study: Peripheral blood (about 28 ml EDTA) was collected from patients immediately after diagnosis and before any treatment began. Some V beta antibody-stained T-cell populations were flow-sorted on a FACSAria II or Sony SH800 at nearly 100% purity, and sorted V beta1+ cells also underwent TCRB sequencing. Whether expanded CD8+ T-cell clones in untreated, newly diagnosed rheumatoid arthritis carry somatic mutations was the study question, and clonality was characterized with TCRB deep sequencing. For 60 to 80 rheumatoid arthritis patients and more than 15 healthy controls, TCRB deep sequencing was carried out. The median ages of the patient and control groups were essentially identical. The paper as a whole reports these results and caveats: The expanded CD8+ clones had unknown antigen targets, and not appearing in virus-specific databases did not rule out that they were virus-specific. Rheumatoid arthritis patients and age-matched healthy controls did not significantly differ in CD8+ T-cell clonality. In 8 out of 65 patients, more than 20% of CD8+ cells belonged to the largest CD8+ clone, while several identical CD8+ TCRB sequences were shared between blood and synovial fluid. The slight TRBV07 underrepresentation in patients was not adjusted for multiple comparisons. In patients, CD8+ clonality rose with age (Spearman r ≈ 0.49), which was not the case in healthy controls.

Counted from cysteine to phenylalanine, this CDR3 has 13 amino acids. The CDR3 DNA has 39 bases and is translated from base 1. CDR1 and CDR2, looked up from the germline V gene, are MNHEY and SVGAGI. V is shortened by 8 bases, J by 0 bases, and the region joining them spans 8 bases. TCRB CDR3 sequencing used the immunoSEQ assay on genomic DNA. The study's processing was this. When patient CD8+ clones exceeding 1% were checked against published virus-specific TCRB sequences, only a few matched. Nothing other than productive TCRB rearrangements was included in the analyses. Clonality was calculated as a Shannon entropy-based productive clonality index, and a clone was defined by a unique TCRB CDR3 sequence. To calculate repertoire overlap between two samples, the template counts of each clone were considered relative to each sample's total templates. V-gene usage from TCRB sequencing and V-gene usage measured by flow cytometry were correlated (Spearman r of approximately 0.66). This immuneACCESS table, as held by TCRdb, lists in-frame sequences with V and J called but not all clones. Of the missing ones, under half trace to an unresolved V gene in checked studies; the others have no known cause. The V and J calls and clone size come from that table; D and trimming were worked out from the DNA. In this sample the table shows 9,000 to 13,000 clones, approximately 71% of which occur a single time. The ten top clones hold roughly 34% of the sample.

Flow cytometry confirmed the purity of CD4+ and CD8+ cells that had been isolated by positive magnetic bead selection on an AutoMACS. A TCR V beta antibody panel was used in flow cytometry to screen first for clonal expansions, which were then characterized by TCRB deep sequencing of sorted CD8+ fractions. Peripheral blood mononuclear cells were obtained using density gradient separation with Ficoll-Paque PLUS. Nucleospin Tissue or Tissue XS kits were used to extract DNA from CD4-enriched, CD8-enriched or PBMC samples, and a Qubit 2.0 fluorometer was used for quantification. With respect to this clone: What antigen it recognizes has not been identified. Base qualities are not at hand, and no much larger clone is one base apart.

The receptor was isolated from an adult with rheumatoid arthritis. The chain was built from TRBV6-5 and TRBJ1-5, with the D gene not confidently named. The sample was CD8+ T cells sorted from blood. The CDR3 corresponds to CASGKYSNQPQHF. The DNA reads TGTGCCAGCGGGAAATATAGCAATCAGCCCCAGCATTTT.